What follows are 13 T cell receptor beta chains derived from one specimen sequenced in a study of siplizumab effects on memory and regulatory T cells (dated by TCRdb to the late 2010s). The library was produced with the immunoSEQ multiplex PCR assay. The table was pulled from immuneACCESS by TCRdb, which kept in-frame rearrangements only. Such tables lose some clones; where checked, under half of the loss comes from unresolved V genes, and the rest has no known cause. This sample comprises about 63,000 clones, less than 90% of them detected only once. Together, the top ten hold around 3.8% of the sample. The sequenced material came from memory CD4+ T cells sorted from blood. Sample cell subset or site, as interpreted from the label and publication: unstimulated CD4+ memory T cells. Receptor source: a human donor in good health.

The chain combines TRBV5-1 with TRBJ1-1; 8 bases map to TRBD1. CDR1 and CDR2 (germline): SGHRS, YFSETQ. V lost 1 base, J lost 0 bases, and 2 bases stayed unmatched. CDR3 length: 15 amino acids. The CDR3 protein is CASSLIRGLNTEAFF. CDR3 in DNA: TGCGCCAGCAGCTTGATCAGGGGGCTGAACACTGAAGCTTTCTTT.

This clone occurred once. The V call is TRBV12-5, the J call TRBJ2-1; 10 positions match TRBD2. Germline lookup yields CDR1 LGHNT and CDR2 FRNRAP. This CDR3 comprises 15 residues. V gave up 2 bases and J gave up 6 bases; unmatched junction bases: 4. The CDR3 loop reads CASGLYLAGVNEQFF. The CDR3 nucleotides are TGTGCTAGTGGTTTGTACCTAGCGGGAGTCAATGAGCAGTTCTTC.

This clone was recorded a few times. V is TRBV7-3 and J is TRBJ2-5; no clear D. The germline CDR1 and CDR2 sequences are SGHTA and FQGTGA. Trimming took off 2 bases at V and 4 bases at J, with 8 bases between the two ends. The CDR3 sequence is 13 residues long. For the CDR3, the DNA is TGTGCCAGCAGCTTAGCGTTTCGAGAGACCCAGTACTTC. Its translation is CASSLAFRETQYF.

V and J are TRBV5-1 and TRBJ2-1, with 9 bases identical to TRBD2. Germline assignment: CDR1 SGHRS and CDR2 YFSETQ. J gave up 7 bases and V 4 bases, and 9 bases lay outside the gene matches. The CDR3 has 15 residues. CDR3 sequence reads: CASSTGGRGLNEQFF. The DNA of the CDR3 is TGCGCCAGCAGCACGGGCGGGAGGGGGTTGAATGAGCAGTTCTTC.

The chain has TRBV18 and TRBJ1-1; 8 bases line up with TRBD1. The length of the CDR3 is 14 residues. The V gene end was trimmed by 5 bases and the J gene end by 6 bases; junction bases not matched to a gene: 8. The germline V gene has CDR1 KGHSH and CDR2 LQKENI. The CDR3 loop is CASSTRGRDAEAFF. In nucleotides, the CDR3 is TGTGCCAGCTCAACCAGGGGGCGGGACGCTGAAGCTTTCTTT. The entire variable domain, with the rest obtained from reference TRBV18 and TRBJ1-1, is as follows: NAGVMQNPRHLVRRRGQEARLRCSPMKGHSHVYWYRQLPEEGLKFMVYLQKENIIDESGMPKERFSAEFPKEGPSILRIQQVVRGDSAAYFCASSTRGRDAEAFFGQGTRLTVV.

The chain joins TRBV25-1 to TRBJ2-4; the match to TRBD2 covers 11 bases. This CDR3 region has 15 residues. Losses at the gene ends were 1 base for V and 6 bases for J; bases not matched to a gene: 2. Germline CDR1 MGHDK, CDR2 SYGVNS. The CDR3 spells CASSESGLAGNIQYF. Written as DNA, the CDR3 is TGTGCCAGCAGTGAATCAGGACTAGCGGGAAACATTCAGTACTTC.

This chain's CDR3 is CASSQGGGNEQFF. DNA for the CDR3: TGTGCCAGCAGCCAAGGGGGCGGGAATGAGCAGTTCTTC. The chain is built from TRBV14 and TRBJ2-1, with D perhaps assigned TRBD1 or TRBD2 (5 bases each). Trimming removed 1 base from V and 7 bases from J, with 8 bases in between. In germline, CDR1 is SGHDN, CDR2 FVKESK. This CDR3 is built from 13 residues.

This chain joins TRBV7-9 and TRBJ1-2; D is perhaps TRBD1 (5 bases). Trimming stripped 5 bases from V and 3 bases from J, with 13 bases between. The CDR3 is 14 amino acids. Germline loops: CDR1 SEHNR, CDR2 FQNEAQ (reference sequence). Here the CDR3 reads CASSPGGGHYGYTF. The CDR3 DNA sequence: TGTGCCAGCAGCCCCGGGGGAGGTCACTATGGCTACACCTTC.

The CDR3 nucleotides read TGTGCCAGCCATTTACAGGGAGGCTACACCTTC. Protein product: CASHLQGGYTF. The chain carries TRBV19 and TRBJ1-2, with a possible D match to TRBD1 (6 bases). CDR1 and CDR2 (germline): LNHDA, SQIVND (reference sequence). The CDR3 sequence is 11 residues long. Trimming took off 9 bases at V and 8 bases at J, with 13 bases between the two ends.

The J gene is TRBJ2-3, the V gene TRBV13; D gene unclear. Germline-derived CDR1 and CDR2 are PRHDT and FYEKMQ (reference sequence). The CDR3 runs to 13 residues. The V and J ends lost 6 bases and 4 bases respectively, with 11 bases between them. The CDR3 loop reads CASSYRGADTQYF. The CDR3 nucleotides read TGTGCCAGCAGTTATCGAGGAGCAGATACGCAGTATTTT.

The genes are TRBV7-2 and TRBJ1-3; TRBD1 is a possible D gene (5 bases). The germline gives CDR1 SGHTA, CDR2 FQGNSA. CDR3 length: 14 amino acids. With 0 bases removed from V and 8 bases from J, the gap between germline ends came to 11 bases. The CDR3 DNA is TGTGCCAGCAGCTTAGCGGGCAGGGTAGACACCATATATTTT. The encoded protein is CASSLAGRVDTIYF.

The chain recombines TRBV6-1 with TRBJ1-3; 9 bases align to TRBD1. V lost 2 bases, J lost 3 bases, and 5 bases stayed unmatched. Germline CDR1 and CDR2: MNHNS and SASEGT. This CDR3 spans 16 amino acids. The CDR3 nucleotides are TGTGCCAGCAGTGAAATGGGACAGGGTGGTGGAAACACCATATATTTT. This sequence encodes CASSEMGQGGGNTIYF.

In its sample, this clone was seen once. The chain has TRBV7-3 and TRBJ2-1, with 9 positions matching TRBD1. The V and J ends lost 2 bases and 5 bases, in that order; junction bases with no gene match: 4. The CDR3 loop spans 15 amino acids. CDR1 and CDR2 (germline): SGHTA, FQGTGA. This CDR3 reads CASSLAGQGNNEQFF. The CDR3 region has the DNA TGTGCCAGCAGCTTAGCGGGACAGGGTAACAATGAGCAGTTCTTC.